These T cell receptor beta chains were read from a single sample in a study of a mutant IDH1 vaccine in newly diagnosed glioma. Clones were sequenced by immunoSEQ multiplex PCR, and TCRdb holds only the in-frame ones, with some missing. The sample lists approximately 35,000 clones, roughly 90% occurring once. No antigen has been identified for these receptors. Sequences were derived from PBMCs, sampled from a glioma patient whose treatment included an IDH1 peptide vaccine. The origin of the receptors is a man aged 35 to 55 with glioma. The CDR3 runs from the conserved cysteine through the conserved F or W. The D gene is left open where the match is weak. Rows give clone size only sometimes, using once, few, many, or a class for an expanded clone.

>TRBD1|TRBV4-3|few|TRBJ2-2
TGCGCCAGCAGCCAAGATGGGACAGGGGGCACCGGGGAGCTGTTTTTT
CASSQDGTGGTGELFF
>TRBD1|TRBV5-5|-|TRBJ1-2
TGTGCCAGCAGCTCGACAGGGAAGGGCGACTATGGCTACACCTTC
CASSSTGKGDYGYTF
>-|TRBV5-4|-|TRBJ1-2
TGTGCCAGCAGCTCCAGAACTGCAGGGTTAGATGGCTACACCTTC
CASSSRTAGLDGYTF
>TRBD1|TRBV4-1|-|TRBJ2-2
TGCGCCAGCAGCACCCCGGGACAGGGGGCGAACACCGGGGAGCTGTTTTTT
CASSTPGQGANTGELFF
>-|TRBV29-1|-|TRBJ2-3
TGCAGCGTTGAATATTCAGACACTAGCACAGATACGCAGTATTTT
CSVEYSDTSTDTQYF
>-|TRBV5-1|few|TRBJ2-7
TGCGCCAGCAGCTTGGTAGATTCAGGCGAGCAGTACTTC
CASSLVDSGEQYF
>TRBD1|TRBV6-4|-|TRBJ1-2
TGTGCCAGGTTTTTTTTACAGGGGTCTACGAACTATGGCTACACCTTC
CARFFLQGSTNYGYTF
>TRBD1|TRBV5-4|-|TRBJ2-7
TGTGCCAGCAGCATGGGACAGGAGGACTACGAGCAGTACTTC
CASSMGQEDYEQYF
>TRBD1|TRBV19|-|TRBJ2-6
TGTGCCAGTACCATAGACAGGGAGGGGGCCAACGTCCTGACTTTC
CASTIDREGANVLTF
>TRBD1|TRBV28|-|TRBJ1-1
TGTGCCAGCAGCTTACAGCCGGGACAGGGTAACACTGAAGCTTTCTTT
CASSLQPGQGNTEAFF
>-|TRBV5-6|-|TRBJ1-3
TGTGCCAGCAGCCCCTTAGGCTTCTCTGGAAACACCATATATTTT
CASSPLGFSGNTIYF
>TRBD2|TRBV7-6|-|TRBJ2-7
TGTGCCAGCAGCCTCCGCCCTGGGACTAGCAGCTACGAGCAGTACTTC
CASSLRPGTSSYEQYF
>-|TRBV27|-|TRBJ1-2
TGTGCCAGCAGTCCGCTAACGACTAACTATGGCTACACCTTC
CASSPLTTNYGYTF
>-|TRBV4-3|-|TRBJ1-3
TGCGCCAGCAGCCAAGACTTCCTGCAGGTCTCTGGAAACACCATATATTTT
CASSQDFLQVSGNTIYF
>TRBD1|TRBV19|-|TRBJ2-6
TGTGCCAGTAGTATCCTTACAGGGGTTGGGGCCAACGTCCTGACTTTC
CASSILTGVGANVLTF
>-|TRBV2|once|TRBJ2-7
TGTGCCAGCAGTGACTCAGGGCCCGAGCAGTACTTC
CASSDSGPEQYF
>TRBD1|TRBV5-6|-|TRBJ1-1
TGTGCCAGCAGCTCCATGACAGGGGACACTGAAGCTTTCTTT
CASSSMTGDTEAFF
>-|TRBV6-1|-|TRBJ2-3
TGTGCCAGCAGGCTGACCTTTACCTTCCCAGATACGCAGTATTTT
CASRLTFTFPDTQYF
>TRBD1|TRBV5-4|-|TRBJ1-4
TGTGCCAGCAGCTTGGATGGGACAGGGGAGGGGAAACTGTTTTTT
CASSLDGTGEGKLFF
>-|TRBV5-1|-|TRBJ2-3
TGCGCCAGCAGCTTGGGCAGCCCAAGCACAGATACGCAGTATTTT
CASSLGSPSTDTQYF
>-|TRBV18|once|TRBJ1-1
TGTGCCAGCCGGTTAGCGGACACTGAAGCTTTCTTT
CASRLADTEAFF
>-|TRBV29-1|-|TRBJ1-6
TGCAGCGTTGAATTGGGACAAAATTCACCCCTCCACTTT
CSVELGQNSPLHF
>-|TRBV6-5|-|TRBJ1-5
TGTGCCACCGGGCGGACAGATAGCAATCAGCCCCAGCATTTT
CATGRTDSNQPQHF
>TRBD1|TRBV27|-|TRBJ1-1
TGTGCCAGCAGTCAAGACAGGGGCACTGAAGCTTTCTTT
CASSQDRGTEAFF
>-|TRBV10-2|-|TRBJ2-7
TGCGCCAGCAGTCCCAGGGTTCTAGGCGAGCAGTACTTC
CASSPRVLGEQYF
>-|TRBV4-1|once|TRBJ2-3
TGCGCCAGCAGCCAAACGGGGCTAAGCACAGATACGCAGTATTTT
CASSQTGLSTDTQYF
>-|TRBV4-2|-|TRBJ1-3
TGTGCCAGCAGCCAAGAAGGGGCCCCCTCTGGAAACACCATATATTTT
CASSQEGAPSGNTIYF
>-|TRBV5-1|-|TRBJ1-2
TGCGCCAGCAGGTTTCGTCAGGACGAAAACTATGGCTACACCTTC
CASRFRQDENYGYTF
>-|TRBV7-8|-|TRBJ1-1
TGTGCCAGCAGCCCCCGACAGATGAACACTGAAGCTTTCTTT
CASSPRQMNTEAFF
>-|TRBV7-3|-|TRBJ2-1
TGTGCCAGCAGCTTAATTACGCGGTCTGAGCAGTTCTTC
CASSLITRSEQFF
>-|TRBV5-1|-|TRBJ2-4
TGCGCCAGCAGCTTGGATCTTCTAGCCAAAAACATTCAGTACTTC
CASSLDLLAKNIQYF
>-|TRBV18|-|TRBJ2-5
TGTGCCAGCTCACCAATGGCGTCGAGGAGGCAAGAGACCCAGTACTTC
CASSPMASRRQETQYF
>TRBD1|TRBV4-1|few|TRBJ2-1
TGCGCCAGCAGCCAAGCGACGGCCGGACAGGGGGCGCCTGGGCAGTTCTTC
CASSQATAGQGAPGQFF
>-|TRBV7-2|-|TRBJ2-6
TGTGCCAGCACTGGGGGGCCGGTTTCCGGGGCCAACGTCCTGACTTTC
CASTGGPVSGANVLTF
>-|TRBV2|-|TRBJ1-1
TGTGCCAGCAGTGAAGACAGGGTAAAGACTGAAGCTTTCTTT
CASSEDRVKTEAFF
>TRBD2|TRBV4-3|-|TRBJ2-1
TGCGCCAGCAGCCAAGGGGGGGGCAATGAGCAGTTCTTC
CASSQGGGNEQFF
>TRBD2|TRBV18|-|TRBJ2-5
TGTGCCAGCTCCCTTAGCGGGAGCTTCCAAGAGACCCAGTACTTC
CASSLSGSFQETQYF
>-|TRBV2|-|TRBJ1-6
TGTGCCAGCAGTGTACGGGGAGAATCCTATAATTCACCCCTCCACTTT
CASSVRGESYNSPLHF
>TRBD2|TRBV5-1|once|TRBJ2-1
TGCGCCAGCAGCTTCGCACTAGCGGGGATCAATGAGCAGTTCTTC
CASSFALAGINEQFF
>-|TRBV7-9|-|TRBJ2-5
TGTGCCAGCAGCTACAGGGTCTCAGAGACCCAGTACTTC
CASSYRVSETQYF